This TCR beta chain was sequenced in a study of blood T cell repertoires in COVID-19. This CDR3 is built from 14 residues. Germline V gene lookup returns CDR1 SNHLY and CDR2 FYNNEI. Source study methods: Reference gene primers were amplified, and this amplification served to estimate nucleated cell counts. Some clones are missing from TCRdb's copy, which holds only in-frame ones; the method was immunoSEQ multiplex PCR. V and J calls plus clone size are reproduced from that table; the DNA served to infer D and trimming. The table includes roughly 500,000 clones, 80% to 90% detected once. The receptor comes from a human donor in a cohort sampled during active COVID-19. The sequencing input was peripheral blood. The V gene is TRBV2, the J gene TRBJ2-7; perhaps TRBD2 as D (7 bases). The CDR3 nucleotides read TGTGCGGTAATAAAGGGGGGGAACTCCTACGAGCAGTACTTC. It specifies CAVIKGGNSYEQYF.